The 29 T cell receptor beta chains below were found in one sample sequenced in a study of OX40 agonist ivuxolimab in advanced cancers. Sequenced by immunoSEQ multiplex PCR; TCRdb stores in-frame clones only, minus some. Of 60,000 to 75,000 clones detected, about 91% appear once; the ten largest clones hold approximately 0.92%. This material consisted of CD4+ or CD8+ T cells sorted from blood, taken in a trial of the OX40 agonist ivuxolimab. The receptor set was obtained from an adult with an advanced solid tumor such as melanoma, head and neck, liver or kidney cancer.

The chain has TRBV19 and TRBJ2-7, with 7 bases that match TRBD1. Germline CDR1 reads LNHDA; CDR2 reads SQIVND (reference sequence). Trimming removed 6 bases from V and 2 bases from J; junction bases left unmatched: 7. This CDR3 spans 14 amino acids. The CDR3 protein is CASRGPGQTYEQYF. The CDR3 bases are TGTGCCAGTAGGGGACCGGGACAGACCTACGAGCAGTACTTC.

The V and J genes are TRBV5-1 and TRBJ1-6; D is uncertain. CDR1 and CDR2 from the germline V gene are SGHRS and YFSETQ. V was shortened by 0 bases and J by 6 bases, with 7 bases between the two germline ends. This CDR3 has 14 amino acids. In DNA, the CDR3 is TGCGCCAGCAGCTTGGATTCGTCTAATTCACCCCTCCACTTT. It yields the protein CASSLDSSNSPLHF.

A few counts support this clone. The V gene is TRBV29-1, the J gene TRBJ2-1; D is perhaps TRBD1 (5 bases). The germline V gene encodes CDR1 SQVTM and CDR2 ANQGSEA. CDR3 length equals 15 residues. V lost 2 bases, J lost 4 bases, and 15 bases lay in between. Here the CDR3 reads CSVETWTPKYNEQFF. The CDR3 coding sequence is TGCAGCGTTGAAACATGGACACCAAAATACAATGAGCAGTTCTTC.

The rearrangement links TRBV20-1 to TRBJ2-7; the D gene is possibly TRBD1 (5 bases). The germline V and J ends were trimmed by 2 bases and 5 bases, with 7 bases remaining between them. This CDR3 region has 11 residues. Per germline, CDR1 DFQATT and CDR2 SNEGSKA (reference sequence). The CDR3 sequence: CSARSGHEQYF. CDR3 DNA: TGCAGTGCTAGATCAGGGCACGAGCAGTACTTC.

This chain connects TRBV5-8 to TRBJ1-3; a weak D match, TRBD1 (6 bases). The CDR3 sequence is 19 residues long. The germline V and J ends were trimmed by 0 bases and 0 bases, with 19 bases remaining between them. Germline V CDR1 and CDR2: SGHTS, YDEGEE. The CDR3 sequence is CASSLAGHSETSSGNTIYF. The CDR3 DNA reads TGTGCCAGCAGCTTGGCGGGACACTCAGAGACAAGCTCTGGAAACACCATATATTTT.

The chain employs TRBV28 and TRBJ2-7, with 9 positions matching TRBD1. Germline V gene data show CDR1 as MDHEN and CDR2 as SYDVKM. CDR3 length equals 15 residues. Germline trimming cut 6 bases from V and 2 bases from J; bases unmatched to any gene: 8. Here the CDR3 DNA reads TGTGCCAGCAGGAACAGGGGGCCAACCACCTACGAGCAGTACTTC. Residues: CASRNRGPTTYEQYF.

CDR3 DNA sequence: TGCACCAGCAGCCCCTTGGGGCCAAGGGGGCTAGGGGAGCTGTTTTTT. Residues: CTSSPLGPRGLGELFF. The chain combines TRBV1 with TRBJ2-2; the table calls TRBD1, which could not be checked here. TRBV1 constitutes a pseudogene. The CDR3 runs 16 residues.

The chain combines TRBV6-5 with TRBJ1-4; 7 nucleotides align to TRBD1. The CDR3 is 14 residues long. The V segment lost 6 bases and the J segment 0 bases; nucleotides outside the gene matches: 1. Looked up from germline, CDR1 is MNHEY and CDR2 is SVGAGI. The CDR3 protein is CASSGTATNEKLFF. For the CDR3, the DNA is TGTGCCAGCAGCGGGACAGCAACTAATGAAAAACTGTTTTTT.

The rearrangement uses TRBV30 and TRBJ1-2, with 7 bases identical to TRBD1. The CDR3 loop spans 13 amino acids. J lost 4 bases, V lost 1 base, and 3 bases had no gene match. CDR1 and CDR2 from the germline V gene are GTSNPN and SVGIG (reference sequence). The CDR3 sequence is CAWSGQGPYGYTF. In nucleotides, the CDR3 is TGTGCCTGGAGTGGACAGGGCCCCTATGGCTACACCTTC.

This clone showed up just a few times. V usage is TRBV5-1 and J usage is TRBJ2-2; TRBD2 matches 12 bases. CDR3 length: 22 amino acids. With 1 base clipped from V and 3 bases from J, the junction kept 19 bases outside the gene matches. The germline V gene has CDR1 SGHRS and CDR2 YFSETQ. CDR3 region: CASSLTGRGLAGLTHYTGELFF. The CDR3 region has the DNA TGCGCCAGCAGCTTGACCGGCAGGGGACTAGCGGGCCTAACTCACTACACCGGGGAGCTGTTTTTT.

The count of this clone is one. Written as DNA, the CDR3 is TGTGCCAGCAGTCCAGTTCAGGGGAGCAATCAGCCCCAGCATTTT. Its protein product is CASSPVQGSNQPQHF. V is TRBV28 and J is TRBJ1-5; D might be TRBD1 (6 bases). V dropped 5 bases and J dropped 1 base, with 12 bases sitting between them. The V gene's germline CDR1 is MDHEN and CDR2 SYDVKM. This CDR3 is built from 15 residues. Full variable domain (missing parts from reference TRBV28 and TRBJ1-5): DVKVTQSSRYLVKRTGEKVFLECVQDMDHENMFWYRQDPGLGLRLIYFSYDVKMKEKGDIPEGYSVSREKKERFSLILESASTNQTSMYLCASSPVQGSNQPQHFGDGTRLSIL.

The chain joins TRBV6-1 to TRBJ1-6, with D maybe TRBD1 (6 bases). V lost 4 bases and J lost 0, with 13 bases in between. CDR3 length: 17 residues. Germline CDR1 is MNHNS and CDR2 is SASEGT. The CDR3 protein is CASSGTVESSYNSPLHF. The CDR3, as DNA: TGTGCCAGCAGTGGGACAGTGGAGAGCTCCTATAATTCACCCCTCCACTTT.

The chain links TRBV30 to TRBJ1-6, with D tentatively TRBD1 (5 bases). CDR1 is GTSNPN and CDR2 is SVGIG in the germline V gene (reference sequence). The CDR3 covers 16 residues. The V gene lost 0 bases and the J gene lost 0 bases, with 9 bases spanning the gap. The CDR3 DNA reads TGTGCCTGGAGTGTAACAGGACGCTCCTATAATTCACCCCTCCACTTT. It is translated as CAWSVTGRSYNSPLHF.

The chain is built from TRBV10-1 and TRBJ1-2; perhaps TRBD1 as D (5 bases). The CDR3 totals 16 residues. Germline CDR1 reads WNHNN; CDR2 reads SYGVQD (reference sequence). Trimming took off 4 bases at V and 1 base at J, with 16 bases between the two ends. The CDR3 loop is CASSVCLGGINYGYTF. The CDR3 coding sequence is TGCGCCAGCAGTGTTTGTTTGGGGGGTATTAACTATGGCTACACCTTC.

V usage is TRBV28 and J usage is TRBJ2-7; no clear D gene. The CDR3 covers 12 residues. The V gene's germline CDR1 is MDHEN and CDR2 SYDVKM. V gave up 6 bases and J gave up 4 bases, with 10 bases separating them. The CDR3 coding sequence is TGTGCCAGCAGCCCCGGCCAGTACGAGCAGTACTTC. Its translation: CASSPGQYEQYF.

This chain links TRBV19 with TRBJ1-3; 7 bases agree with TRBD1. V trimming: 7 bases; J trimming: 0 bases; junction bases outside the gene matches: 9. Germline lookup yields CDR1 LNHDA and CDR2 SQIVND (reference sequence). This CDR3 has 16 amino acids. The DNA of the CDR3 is TGTGCCAGTACCAGGGGGGGCTTAAGCTCTGGAAACACCATATATTTT. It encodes CASTRGGLSSGNTIYF.

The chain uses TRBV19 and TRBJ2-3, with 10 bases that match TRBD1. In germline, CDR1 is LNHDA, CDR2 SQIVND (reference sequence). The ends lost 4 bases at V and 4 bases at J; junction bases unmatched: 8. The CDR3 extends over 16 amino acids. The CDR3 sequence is CASSTRDRGSPDTQYF. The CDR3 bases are TGTGCCAGTAGTACCCGGGACAGGGGTTCCCCAGATACGCAGTATTTT.

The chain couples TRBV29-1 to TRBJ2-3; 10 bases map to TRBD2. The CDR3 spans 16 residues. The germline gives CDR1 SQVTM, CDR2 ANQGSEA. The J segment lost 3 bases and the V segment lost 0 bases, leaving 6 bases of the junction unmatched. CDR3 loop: CSVEDEALAGTDTQYF. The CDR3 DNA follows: TGCAGCGTTGAAGATGAAGCACTAGCGGGAACAGATACGCAGTATTTT.

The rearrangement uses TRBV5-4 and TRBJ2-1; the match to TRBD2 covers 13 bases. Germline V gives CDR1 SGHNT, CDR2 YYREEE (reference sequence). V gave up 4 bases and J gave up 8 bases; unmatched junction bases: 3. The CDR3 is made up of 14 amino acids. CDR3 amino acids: CASSRTSGSDEQFF. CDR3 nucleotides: TGTGCCAGCAGCCGGACTAGCGGGAGTGATGAGCAGTTCTTC.

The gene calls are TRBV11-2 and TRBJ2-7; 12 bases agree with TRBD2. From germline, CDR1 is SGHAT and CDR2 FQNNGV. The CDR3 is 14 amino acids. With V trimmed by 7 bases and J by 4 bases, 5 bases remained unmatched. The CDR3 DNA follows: TGTGCCAGCACACCTAGCGGGAGGGTGTACGAGCAGTACTTC. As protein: CASTPSGRVYEQYF.

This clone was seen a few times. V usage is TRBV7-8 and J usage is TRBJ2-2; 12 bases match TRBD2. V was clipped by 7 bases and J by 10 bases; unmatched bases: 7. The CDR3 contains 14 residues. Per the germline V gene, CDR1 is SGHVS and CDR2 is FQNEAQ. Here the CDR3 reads CASTLAGGLAELFF. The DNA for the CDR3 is TGTGCCAGCACCCTAGCGGGGGGGCTCGCGGAGCTGTTTTTT.

This CDR3 reads CASSGGLNSPLHF. CDR3 nucleotide sequence: TGTGCCAGCTCTGGCGGGCTAAATTCACCCCTCCACTTT. The rearrangement uses TRBV6-5 and TRBJ1-6; D ambiguous. Trimming removed 8 bases from V and 7 bases from J, with 12 bases in between. The CDR3 runs to 13 residues. Germline loops: CDR1 MNHEY, CDR2 SVGAGI.

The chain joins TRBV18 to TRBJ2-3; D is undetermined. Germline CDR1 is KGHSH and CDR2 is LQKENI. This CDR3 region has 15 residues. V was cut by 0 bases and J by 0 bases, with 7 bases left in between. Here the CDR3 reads CASSPPSYSTDTQYF. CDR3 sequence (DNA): TGTGCCAGCTCACCACCCTCTTATAGCACAGATACGCAGTATTTT.

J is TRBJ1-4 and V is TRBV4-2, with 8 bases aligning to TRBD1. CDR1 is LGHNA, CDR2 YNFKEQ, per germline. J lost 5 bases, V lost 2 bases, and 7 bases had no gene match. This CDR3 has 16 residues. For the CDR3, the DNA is TGTGCCAGCAGCCAATACGTTGGGACAGGCAATGAAAAACTGTTTTTT. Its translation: CASSQYVGTGNEKLFF.

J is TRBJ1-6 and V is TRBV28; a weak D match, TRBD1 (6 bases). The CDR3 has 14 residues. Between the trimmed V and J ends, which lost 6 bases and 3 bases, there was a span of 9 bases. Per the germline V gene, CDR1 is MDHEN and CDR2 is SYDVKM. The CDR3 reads CASRGTLYNSPLHF. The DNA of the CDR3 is TGTGCCAGCAGGGGGACACTCTATAATTCACCCCTCCACTTT.

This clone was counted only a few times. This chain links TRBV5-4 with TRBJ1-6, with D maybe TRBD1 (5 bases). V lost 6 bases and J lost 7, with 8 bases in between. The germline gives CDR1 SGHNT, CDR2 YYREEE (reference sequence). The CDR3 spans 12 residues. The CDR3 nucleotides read TGTGCCAGCAACCAGGGAAATTCACCCCTCCACTTT. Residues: CASNQGNSPLHF. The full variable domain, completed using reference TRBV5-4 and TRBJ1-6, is ETGVTQSPTHLIKTRGQQVTLRCSSQSGHNTVSWYQQALGQGPQFIFQYYREEENGRGNFPPRFSGLQFPNYSSELNVNALELDDSALYLCASNQGNSPLHFGNGTRLTVT.

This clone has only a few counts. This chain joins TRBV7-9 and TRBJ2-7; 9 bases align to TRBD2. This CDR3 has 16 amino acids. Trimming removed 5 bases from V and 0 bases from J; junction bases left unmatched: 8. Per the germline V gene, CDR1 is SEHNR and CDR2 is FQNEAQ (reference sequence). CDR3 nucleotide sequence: TGTGCCAGCAGCAAGATTAGCGGGGGAAGCTCCTACGAGCAGTACTTC. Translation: CASSKISGGSSYEQYF.

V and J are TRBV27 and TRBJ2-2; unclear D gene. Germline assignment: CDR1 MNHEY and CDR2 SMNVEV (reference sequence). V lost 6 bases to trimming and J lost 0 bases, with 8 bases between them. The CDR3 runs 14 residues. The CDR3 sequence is CASSVLANTGELFF. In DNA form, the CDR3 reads TGTGCCAGCAGCGTACTTGCGAACACCGGGGAGCTGTTTTTT.

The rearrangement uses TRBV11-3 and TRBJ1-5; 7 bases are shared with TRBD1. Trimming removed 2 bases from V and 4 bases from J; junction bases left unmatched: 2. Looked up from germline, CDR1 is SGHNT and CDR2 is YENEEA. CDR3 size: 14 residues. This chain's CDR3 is CASSLWTGNQPQHF. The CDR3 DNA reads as TGTGCCAGCAGCTTATGGACAGGTAATCAGCCCCAGCATTTT.